This T cell receptor (beta chain) was recovered during a study of cytomegalovirus exposure and HLA in healthy donors. The CDR3 loop spans 14 amino acids. V lost 8 bases and J lost 5; bases outside the gene matches: 3. Germline V gene data show CDR1 as SGHAT and CDR2 as FQNNGV. The PCR made use of 60 Vbeta and 13 Jbeta primers. Clones were read by immunoSEQ multiplex PCR, and TCRdb kept only the in-frame ones, dropping some. The table lists under 130,000 clones, around 72% of them singletons, with approximately 5.6% in the top ten. The chain recombines TRBV11-2 with TRBJ2-1; TRBD2 aligns across 13 bases. The clonotype originates from a male donor in good health and CMV-seronegative. The sequencing input was PBMCs. CDR3 nucleotides: TGTGCCAGCGGACTAGCGGGAGACGACAATGAGCAGTTCTTC. It is translated as CASGLAGDDNEQFF.